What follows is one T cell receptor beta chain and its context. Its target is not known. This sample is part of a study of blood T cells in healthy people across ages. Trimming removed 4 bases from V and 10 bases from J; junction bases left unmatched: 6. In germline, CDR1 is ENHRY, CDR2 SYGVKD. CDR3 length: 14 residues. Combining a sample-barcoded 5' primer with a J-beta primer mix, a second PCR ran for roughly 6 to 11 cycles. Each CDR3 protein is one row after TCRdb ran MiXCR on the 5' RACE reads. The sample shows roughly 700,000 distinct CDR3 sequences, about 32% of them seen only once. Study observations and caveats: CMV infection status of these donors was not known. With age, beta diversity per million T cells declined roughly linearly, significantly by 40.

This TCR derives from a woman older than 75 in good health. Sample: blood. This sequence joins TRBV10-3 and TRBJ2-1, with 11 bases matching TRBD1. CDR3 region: CAISARDRGGEQFF. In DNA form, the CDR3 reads TGTGCCATCAGTGCCAGGGACAGGGGGGGAGAGCAGTTCTTC.